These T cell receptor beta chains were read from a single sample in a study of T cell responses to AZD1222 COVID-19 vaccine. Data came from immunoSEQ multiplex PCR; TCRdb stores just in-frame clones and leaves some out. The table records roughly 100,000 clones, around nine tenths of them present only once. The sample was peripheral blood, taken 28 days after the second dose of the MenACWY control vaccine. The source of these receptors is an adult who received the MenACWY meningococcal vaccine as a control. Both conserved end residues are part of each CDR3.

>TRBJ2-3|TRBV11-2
CASSLDPGSTFASTDTQYF
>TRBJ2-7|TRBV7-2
CASSLGVTGLEQYF
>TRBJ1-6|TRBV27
CASSLGAFPDSPLHF
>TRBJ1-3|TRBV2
CASRAQGTGNTIYF
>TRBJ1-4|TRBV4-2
CASSQDGRTATNEKLFF
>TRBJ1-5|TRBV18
CASSPTWGEPQHF
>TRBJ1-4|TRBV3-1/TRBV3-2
CASSHPAPTGGRGKLFF
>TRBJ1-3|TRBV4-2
CASSRNRGKGNTIYF
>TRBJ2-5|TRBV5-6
CASSFGLETQYF
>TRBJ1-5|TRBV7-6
CASSSGGGGGQPQHF
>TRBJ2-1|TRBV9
CASSVEDRYEQFF
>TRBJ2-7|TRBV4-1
CASSQALVRGYYEQYF
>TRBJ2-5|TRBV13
CASSLVGGLAGLGLETQYF
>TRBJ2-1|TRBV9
CASSPRHETNEQFF
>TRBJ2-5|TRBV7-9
CASSLKTSGGQQETQYF
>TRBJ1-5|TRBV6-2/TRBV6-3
CASSYSWQPQHF
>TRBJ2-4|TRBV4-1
CASSPTRDYGKNIQYF
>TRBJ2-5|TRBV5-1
CASSLGTGSETQYF
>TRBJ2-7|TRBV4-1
CASSQPRAGTGVTYEQYF
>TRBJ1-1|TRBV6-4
CASSDSWGAEAFF
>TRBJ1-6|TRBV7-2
CASSLALGVRNSPLHF
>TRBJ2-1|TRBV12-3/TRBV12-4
CASSGGAYNEQFF
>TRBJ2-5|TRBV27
CASKTLQETQYF
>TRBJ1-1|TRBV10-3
CAARRGGGTEAFF
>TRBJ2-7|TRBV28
CASSVGSSYEQYF
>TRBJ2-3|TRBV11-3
CASSLGPAQDTQYF
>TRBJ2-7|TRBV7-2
CASSLASGATYEQYF
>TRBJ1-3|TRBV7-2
CASSSRGISGNTIYF
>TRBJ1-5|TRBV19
CASSSGQFSNQPQHF
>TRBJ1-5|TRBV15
CATSRARGGGGQPQHF
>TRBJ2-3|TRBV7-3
CASSSGGPPDTQYF
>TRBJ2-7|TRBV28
CASRLTSGVSYF
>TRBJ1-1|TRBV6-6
CASSGPYAEAFF
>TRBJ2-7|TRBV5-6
CASSLGSAGAAEQYF
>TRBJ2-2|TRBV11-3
CASSSPLGGDHTGELFF
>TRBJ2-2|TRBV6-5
CASSYRGTTNTGELFF
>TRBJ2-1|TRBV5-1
CASSLGQYNEQFF
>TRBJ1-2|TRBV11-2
CASRGFAEKGVFNYGYTF
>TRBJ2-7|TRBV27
CASSSGQGIPYEQYF
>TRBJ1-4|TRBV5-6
CASSSSHLEDEKLFF
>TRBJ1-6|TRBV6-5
CASSPGQVYSPLHF
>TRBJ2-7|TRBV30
CAWSVVRAEQYF
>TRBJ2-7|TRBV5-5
CASSLTGTTNYEQYF
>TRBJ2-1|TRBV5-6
CASSLEGGEVYNEQFF
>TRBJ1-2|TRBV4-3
CASSQEGGSGYTF
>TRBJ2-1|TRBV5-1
CASSPGQVPHEQFF
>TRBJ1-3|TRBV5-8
CASSLTGQAPGNTIYF
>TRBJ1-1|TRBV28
CASLTNTEAFF
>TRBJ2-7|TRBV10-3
CATSGGDEEQYF
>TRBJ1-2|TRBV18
CASSQAGSGYTF
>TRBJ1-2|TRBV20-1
CSAFSYGYTF
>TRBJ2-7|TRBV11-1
CASSLSGGGSYEQYF
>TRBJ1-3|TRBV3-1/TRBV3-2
CASSLRGLSPGNTIYF
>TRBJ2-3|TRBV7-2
CASSLGVRSTDTQYF
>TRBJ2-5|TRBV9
CASSDPRSGETQYF
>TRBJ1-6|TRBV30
CAWRDRQSSYNSPLHF
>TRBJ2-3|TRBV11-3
CASSLYSGGTDTQYF
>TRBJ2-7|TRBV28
CASSSRLAGTAYEQYF
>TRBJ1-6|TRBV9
CASSGGVFSSPLHF